The clone carrying this T cell receptor beta chain occurred a few times. What it binds is not known. The source of the sample is a study of cytomegalovirus exposure and HLA in healthy donors. The CDR3 covers 14 residues. J was trimmed by 6 bases and V by 3 bases; bases with no gene match: 5. CDR1 SGHRS and CDR2 YFSETQ come from the germline V gene. Study results and limitations: An assumption of roughly uniform sequencing depth across donors underlay the presence/absence analyses.

Both 60 Vbeta primers and 13 Jbeta primers went into the PCR. Produced via immunoSEQ multiplex PCR; TCRdb's table is partial and in-frame only. The sample has approximately 110,000 clones, approximately 83% seen once; the top ten hold 6% to 7.5%. Sequenced sample: PBMCs. This receptor was taken from a man between 18 and 29 years old in good health and CMV-seronegative. This chain joins TRBV5-1 and TRBJ1-4; 7 bases line up with TRBD1. DNA for the CDR3: TGCGCCAGCAGCTCGGGACAGTTGGATGAAAAACTGTTTTTT. It specifies CASSSGQLDEKLFF.